These T cell receptor beta chains were read from a single sample in a study of T cell repertoires in cytomegalovirus infection. TCRdb called the reads again in MiXCR, with one record for every CDR3 protein. The table shows some 900,000 distinct CDR3 sequences, with over 25% occurring only once. Their antigen targets remain unknown. Sequencing was performed on cultured CD8+ T cells from PBMCs, taken from culture after CMV antigen stimulation. These TCRs come from a human donor in good health (CMV status not recorded). Some clones in this sample may be carry-over from other donors' samples. Each CDR3 is given with its conserved first and last residue. D genes are given only for firm matches. Clone size is not always given. Where it is, it says once, few, many or a class for expanded clones.

>.|TRBV3-1|TRBJ2-4|.
TGTGCCAGCAGCCCCACACAGGCCAAAAACATTCAGTACTTC
CASSPTQAKNIQYF
>many|TRBV7-6|TRBJ2-2|.
TGTGCCAGCAGCTGGACACCAGAGAACACCGGGGAGCTGTTTTTT
CASSWTPENTGELFF
>.|TRBV6-1|TRBJ2-3|.
TGTGCCAGCAGTGAAGCGCATTCCGGGGGGCCGGGGGGTACGCAGTATTTT
CASSEAHSGGPGGTQYF
>.|TRBV4-1|TRBJ1-1|.
TGCGCCAGCAGCACCCGAGGGTACACTGAAGCTTTCTTT
CASSTRGYTEAFF
>few|TRBV27|TRBJ1-1|TRBD1
TGTGCCAGCAGTTACTCGGGACAGTTCATGAACACTGAAGCTTTCTTT
CASSYSGQFMNTEAFF
>.|TRBV6-6|TRBJ2-1|.
TGTGCCAGCAACCCTAACAGGGTGAGGGACAATGAGCAGTTCTTC
CASNPNRVRDNEQFF
>.|TRBV2|TRBJ1-1|.
TGTGCCAGCAGCGGAGGGTTAAGAGTGGCTGAAGCTTTCTTT
CASSGGLRVAEAFF
>.|TRBV19|TRBJ1-1|.
TGTGCCAGTAGTCGGGGGACAACGAACACTGAAGCTTTCTTT
CASSRGTTNTEAFF
>few|TRBV27|TRBJ2-1|TRBD2
TGTGCCAGCAGCAACCCTCGGGGGGGGGCCTATGAGCAGTTCTTC
CASSNPRGGAYEQFF
>few|TRBV2|TRBJ1-4|.
TGTGCCAGCAGTGATACTACGACTGTCTTATCCACAACTAATGAAAAACTGTTTTTT
CASSDTTTVLSTTNEKLFF
>few|TRBV6-5|TRBJ2-1|TRBD2
TGTGCCAGCGGGACTATAACAAGTGATGAGCAGTTCTTC
CASGTITSDEQFF
>.|TRBV28|TRBJ1-5|.
TGTGCCAGCAGTTTATTCCTCAGCAATCAGCCCCAGCATTTT
CASSLFLSNQPQHF
>.|TRBV27|TRBJ1-2|.
TGTGCCAGCAGTTGGGGCAGGTCCTACTATGGCTACACCTTC
CASSWGRSYYGYTF
>few|TRBV7-6|TRBJ1-1|TRBD1
TGTGCCAGCAGCATACTGACAGGGAGGACGAACACTGAAGCTTTCTTT
CASSILTGRTNTEAFF
>.|TRBV7-9|TRBJ1-2|.
TGTGCCAGCAGCTCGAGCCCCCTCTATGGCTACACCTTC
CASSSSPLYGYTF
>.|TRBV7-8|TRBJ2-3|TRBD2
TGTGCCAGCAGCTTATTACTAGCGGCGATAACAGATACGCAGTATTTT
CASSLLLAAITDTQYF
>few|TRBV7-9|TRBJ2-7|.
TGTGCCAGCAGCGGGACATCCGGAAAGCAGTACTTC
CASSGTSGKQYF
>.|TRBV5-1|TRBJ1-2|TRBD1
TGCGCCAGCAGCTTACAGGGGGCGGCGGACTATGGCTACACCTTC
CASSLQGAADYGYTF
>.|TRBV27|TRBJ2-3|.
TGTGCCAGCAGTCCTCCCGGGATCCAATGGGGTACGCAGTATTTT
CASSPPGIQWGTQYF
>many|TRBV3-1|TRBJ2-2|.
TGTGCCAGCAGCCAAGTCCAGGGCGGGACCGGGGAGCTGTTTTTT
CASSQVQGGTGELFF
>.|TRBV27|TRBJ1-2|.
TGTGCCAGCAGTCCGTCGGCAGGGGAGAGCTATGGCTACACCTTC
CASSPSAGESYGYTF
>few|TRBV4-1|TRBJ1-2|TRBD1
TGCGCCAGCAGACCGGGACAGGGGGCGTCCTATGGCTACACCTTC
CASRPGQGASYGYTF
>.|TRBV6-5|TRBJ1-1|.
TGTGCCAGCAGTTACTCTCCAGGTCTGGAAGCTTTCTTT
CASSYSPGLEAFF
>once|TRBV15|TRBJ2-6|.
TGTGCCACCAGCAAAAGAGGGGCGTTAGGTGGGGCCAACGTCCTGACTTTC
CATSKRGALGGANVLTF
>.|TRBV12-3/TRBV12-4|TRBJ2-1|TRBD1
TGTGCCAGCAGCCACCCAGGGACAGGGCCCCATGAGCAGTTCTTC
CASSHPGTGPHEQFF
>.|TRBV12-5|TRBJ1-1|.
TGTGCTAGTGGTTTGGGGCGGATGAACACTGAAGCTTTCTTT
CASGLGRMNTEAFF
>few|TRBV2|TRBJ2-5|.
TGTGCCAGCAGCCGCCGTGAGGACACCACTCAAGAGACCCAGTACTTC
CASSRREDTTQETQYF
>.|TRBV14|TRBJ1-2|.
TGTGCCAGCAGCCAAGTTTCCAGGGTAAATGGCTACACCTTC
CASSQVSRVNGYTF
>many|TRBV12-3/TRBV12-4|TRBJ2-3|.
TGTGCCAGCAGTCCATCTGGTCAATGGACAGCTAATACAGATACGCAGTATTTT
CASSPSGQWTANTDTQYF
>.|TRBV20-1|TRBJ1-4|.
TGCAGTGCTAGAGGGATGGGGGAAACTAATGAAAAACTGTTTTTT
CSARGMGETNEKLFF
>few|TRBV27|TRBJ2-3|TRBD2
TGTGCCAGCAGTTTAGAAGCGGGGGGGATCACAGATACGCAGTATTTT
CASSLEAGGITDTQYF
>.|TRBV15|TRBJ1-1|.
TGTGCCACCAGCAGAGTATCAGGGATGAACACTGAAGCTTTCTTT
CATSRVSGMNTEAFF
>.|TRBV7-9|TRBJ1-1|.
TGTGCCAGCAGCCCCCCACGGGGATCCACTGAAGCTTTCTTT
CASSPPRGSTEAFF
>many|TRBV7-6|TRBJ2-5|.
TGTGCCACCATGCCCCTGTCTGCACCACAAGAGACCCAGTACTTC
CATMPLSAPQETQYF
>.|TRBV10-3|TRBJ2-3|TRBD1
TGTGCCATCAGATTTAACCCCGGGACAGGGGTCGGTGAGGCAGATACGCAGTATTTT
CAIRFNPGTGVGEADTQYF
>many|TRBV7-8|TRBJ2-3|.
TGTGCCAGCAACTTAGACCGACTTGACACAGATACGCAGTATTTT
CASNLDRLDTDTQYF
>.|TRBV6-2/TRBV6-3|TRBJ2-3|.
TGTGCCAGCAGACCTAATTACGCAGATACGCAGTATTTT
CASRPNYADTQYF
>many|TRBV7-6|TRBJ2-5|.
TGTGCCAGCAGCTTCCAGGGGGAGACCCAGTACTTC
CASSFQGETQYF
>.|TRBV7-8|TRBJ2-7|.
TGTGCCAGCAGCTTAAGGGGGAAACACTACGAGCAGTACTTC
CASSLRGKHYEQYF
>.|TRBV20-1|TRBJ2-2|TRBD2
TGCAGTGCTAGAGCCGGGGTAGCGGGGAGAGGCGGCACCGGGGAGCTGTTTTTT
CSARAGVAGRGGTGELFF
>few|TRBV27|TRBJ2-1|TRBD1
TGTGCCAGCAGTTTACCCTCTGGACAGGGGTACAATGAGCAGTTCTTC
CASSLPSGQGYNEQFF
>few|TRBV6-1|TRBJ2-2|.
TGTGCCAGCAGAGCAGGGTTCCCCGGGGAGCTGTTTTTT
CASRAGFPGELFF
>.|TRBV25-1|TRBJ1-1|TRBD1
TGTGCCAGCAGTGGACGGACAGGGAATACTGAAGCTTTCTTT
CASSGRTGNTEAFF
>.|TRBV19|TRBJ1-5|TRBD1
TGTGCCAGTAACCCTGGACAGGCTACCAATCAGCCCCAGCATTTT
CASNPGQATNQPQHF
>few|TRBV29-1|TRBJ2-5|TRBD1
TGCAGCGTTGAAGCCCTAGACAGGGGGAATCAAGAGACCCAGTACTTC
CSVEALDRGNQETQYF
>.|TRBV7-9|TRBJ2-1|TRBD2
TGTGCCAGCAGCTGGGGACTAGCGGGGGAAGATGAGCAGTTCTTC
CASSWGLAGEDEQFF
>.|TRBV29-1|TRBJ1-2|TRBD1
TGCAGCGTAAGGACAGGGGGGAACTATGGCTACACCTTC
CSVRTGGNYGYTF
>.|TRBV4-1|TRBJ2-1|TRBD1
TGCGCCAGCAGCCACCCCCCGGGGGACAGGCGCTCCTACAATGAGCAGTTCTTC
CASSHPPGDRRSYNEQFF
>few|TRBV2|TRBJ1-3|.
TGTGCCAGCAGGGGACTCAATGCGTCTGGAAACACCATATATTTT
CASRGLNASGNTIYF